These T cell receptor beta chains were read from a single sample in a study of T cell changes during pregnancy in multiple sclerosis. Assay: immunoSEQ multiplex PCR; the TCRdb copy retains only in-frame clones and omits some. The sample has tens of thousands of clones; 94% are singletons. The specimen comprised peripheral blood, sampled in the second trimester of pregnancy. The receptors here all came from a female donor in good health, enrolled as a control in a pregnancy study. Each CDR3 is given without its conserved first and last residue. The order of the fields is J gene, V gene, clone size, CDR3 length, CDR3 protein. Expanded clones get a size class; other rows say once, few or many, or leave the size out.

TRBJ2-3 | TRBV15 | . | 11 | ATSGSGADTQY
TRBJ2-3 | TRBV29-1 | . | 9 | SVPQGDTQY
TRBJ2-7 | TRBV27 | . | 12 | ASSLQGASGEQY
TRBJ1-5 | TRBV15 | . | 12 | ATGTGYSNQPQH
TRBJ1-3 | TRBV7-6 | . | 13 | ASSLDGSSGNTIY
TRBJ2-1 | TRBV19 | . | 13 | ASSKRGQGYNEQF
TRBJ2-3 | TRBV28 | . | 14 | ARPPRVAGEADTQY
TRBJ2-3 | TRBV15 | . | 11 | ATGRASTDTQY
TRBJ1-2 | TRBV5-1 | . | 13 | ASSPKGGQALGGT
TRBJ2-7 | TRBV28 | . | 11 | ASSLSRYYEQY
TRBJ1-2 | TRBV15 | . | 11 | ATSRGTGYGYT
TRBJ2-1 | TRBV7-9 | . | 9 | ASSKLYEQF
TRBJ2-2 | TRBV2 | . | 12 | ASMDDRQAGELF
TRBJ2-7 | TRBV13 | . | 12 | ASSLWGESYEQY
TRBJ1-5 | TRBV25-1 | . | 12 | ASSPGYLIQPQH
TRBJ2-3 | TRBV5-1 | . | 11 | ASSLGSADTQY
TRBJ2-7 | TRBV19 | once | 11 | ASSLQGTYEQY
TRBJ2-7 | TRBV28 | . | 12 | ASKWGGTTYEQY
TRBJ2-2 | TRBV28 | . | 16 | ASSSLWDTHPNTGELF
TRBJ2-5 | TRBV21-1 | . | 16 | ASSKEGTGKPDQETQY
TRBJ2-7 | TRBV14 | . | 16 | ASSQAPLWTGGGYEQY
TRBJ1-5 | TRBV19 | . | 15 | ASSGRDSGYSNQPQH
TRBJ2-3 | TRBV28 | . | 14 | ASSSTLGGSTDTQY
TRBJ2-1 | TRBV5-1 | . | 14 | ASSLEWTGGRNEQF
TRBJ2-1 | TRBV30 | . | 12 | AWTRGLAANEQF
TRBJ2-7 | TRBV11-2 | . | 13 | ASSFIAGNSHEQY
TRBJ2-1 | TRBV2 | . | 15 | ASSESSLAGGNNEQF
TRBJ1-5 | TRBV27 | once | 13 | ASRISRQVYQPQH
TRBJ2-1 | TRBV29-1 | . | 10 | SAGQGAGEQF
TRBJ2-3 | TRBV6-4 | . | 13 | ASSDSGGTTDTQY
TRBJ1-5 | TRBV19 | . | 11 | ASTNIEGPAQH
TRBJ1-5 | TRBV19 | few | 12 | ASTPDRVYQPQH
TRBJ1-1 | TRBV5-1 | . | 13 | ASSPEGGGYTEAF
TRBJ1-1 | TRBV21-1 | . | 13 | ASSKKVVGDSEAF
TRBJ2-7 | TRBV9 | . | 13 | ASSSGRRGSYEQY
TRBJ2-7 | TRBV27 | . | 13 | ASTKTSGSLYEQY
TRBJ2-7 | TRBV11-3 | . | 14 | ATTGNLAKGVHEQY
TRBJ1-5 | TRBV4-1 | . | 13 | ASSERTVGDQPQH
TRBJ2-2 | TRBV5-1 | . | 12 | ASSLGSGTGELF
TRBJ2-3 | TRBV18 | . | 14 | ASSPPGLAGGDTQY
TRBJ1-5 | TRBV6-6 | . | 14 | ASSSSGTASNQPQH
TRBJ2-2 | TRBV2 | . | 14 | VSSVSSGRGSGELF
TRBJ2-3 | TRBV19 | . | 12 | ASQTGTSTDTQY
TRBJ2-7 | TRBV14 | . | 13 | ASSQVGTGSYEQY
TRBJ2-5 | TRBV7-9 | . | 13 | ASSASTGGRETQY
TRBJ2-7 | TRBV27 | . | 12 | ASSFGDRVHEQY